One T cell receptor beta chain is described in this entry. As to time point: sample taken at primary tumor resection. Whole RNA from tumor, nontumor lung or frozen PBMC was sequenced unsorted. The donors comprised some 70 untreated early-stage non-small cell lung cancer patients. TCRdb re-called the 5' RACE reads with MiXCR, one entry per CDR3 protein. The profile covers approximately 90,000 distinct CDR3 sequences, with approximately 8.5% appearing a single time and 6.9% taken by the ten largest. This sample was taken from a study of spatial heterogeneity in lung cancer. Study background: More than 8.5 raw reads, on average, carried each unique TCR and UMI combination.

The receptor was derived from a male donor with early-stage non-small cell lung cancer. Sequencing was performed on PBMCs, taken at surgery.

The CDR3 spells CSAARGLVSEQYF. Here the CDR3 DNA reads TGCAGTGCCGCCCGGGGACTAGTAAGCGAGCAGTACTTC. The J gene is TRBJ2-7, the V gene TRBV20-1; TRBD2 agrees at 8 bases. This CDR3 comprises 13 residues. With 6 bases clipped from V and 6 bases from J, the junction kept 10 bases outside the gene matches. Looked up from germline, CDR1 is DFQATT and CDR2 is SNEGSKA (reference sequence).